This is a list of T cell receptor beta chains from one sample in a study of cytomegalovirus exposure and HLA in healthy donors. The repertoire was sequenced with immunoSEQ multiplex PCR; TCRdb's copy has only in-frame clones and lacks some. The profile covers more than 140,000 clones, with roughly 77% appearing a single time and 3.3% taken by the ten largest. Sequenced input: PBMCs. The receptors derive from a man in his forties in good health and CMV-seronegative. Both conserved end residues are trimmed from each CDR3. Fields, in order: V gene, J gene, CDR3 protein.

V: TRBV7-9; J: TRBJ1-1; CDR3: ASSEGGEGVNTEAF
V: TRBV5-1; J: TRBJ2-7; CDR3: ASRSSYEQY
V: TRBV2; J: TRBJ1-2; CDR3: ASSAQSDYGYT
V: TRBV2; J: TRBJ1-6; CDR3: ASSEEETDRVRNNSPLH
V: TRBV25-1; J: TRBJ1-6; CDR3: ASSERDRGRSPLH
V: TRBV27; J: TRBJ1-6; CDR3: ASSLEDSSPLGSLH
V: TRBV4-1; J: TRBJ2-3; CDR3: ASSKVGAQGDTQY
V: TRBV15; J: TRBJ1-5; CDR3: ATRPDRGGWPQH
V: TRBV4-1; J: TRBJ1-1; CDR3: ASQSRDRGSGTEAF
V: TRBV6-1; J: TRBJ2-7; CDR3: ASGWGASYEQY
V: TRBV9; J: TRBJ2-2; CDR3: ASSEGAWQLNTGELF
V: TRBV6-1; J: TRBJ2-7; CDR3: ASSESPPGQGGREQY
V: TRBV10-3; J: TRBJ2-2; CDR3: AISDGTDTGELF
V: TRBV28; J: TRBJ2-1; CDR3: ASSLAGTKGRPQF
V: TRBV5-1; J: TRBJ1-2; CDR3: ASSQGQTTFGYT
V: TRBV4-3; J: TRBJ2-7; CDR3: ASSQDQDASYEHY
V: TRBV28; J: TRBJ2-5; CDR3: ASSSGLAGLQETQY
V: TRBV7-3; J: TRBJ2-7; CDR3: ASSPTSGGSYEQY
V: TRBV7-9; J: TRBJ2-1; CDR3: ASSVRPEGNNEQF
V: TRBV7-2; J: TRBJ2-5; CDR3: ASSLSLVLETQY
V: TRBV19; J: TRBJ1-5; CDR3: ASSPGQARQPQH
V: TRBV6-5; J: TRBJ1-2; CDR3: ASTPRTGAGYGYT
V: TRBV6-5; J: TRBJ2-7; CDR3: ASNSDREDYEQY
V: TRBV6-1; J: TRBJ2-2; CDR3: ASSITDRNTGELF
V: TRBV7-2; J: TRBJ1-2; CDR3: ASSPTGFEGYT
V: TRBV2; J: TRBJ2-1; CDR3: ASSDIYRAAGQGYNEQF
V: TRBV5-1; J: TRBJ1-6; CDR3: ASSLVGSDASPLH